This entry lists 21 T cell receptor beta chains sequenced from one sample in a study of PD-L1 blockade in urothelial cancer. Data came from immunoSEQ multiplex PCR; TCRdb stores just in-frame clones and leaves some out. The sample includes about 39,000 clones, around nine tenths of them seen just once. The specimen was PBMCs, collected around atezolizumab (anti-PD-L1) treatment. Source of these receptors: a man in his 60s with urothelial cancer.

The chain carries TRBV7-2 and TRBJ1-1; perhaps TRBD1 as D (5 bases). Germline CDR1 and CDR2: SGHTA and FQGNSA. This CDR3 is built from 12 residues. Trimming removed 5 bases from V and 3 bases from J, with 7 bases in between. The CDR3 is CASSPGYTEAFF. The CDR3 DNA reads as TGTGCCAGCAGCCCAGGGTACACTGAAGCTTTCTTT.

The rearrangement joins TRBV10-3 to TRBJ2-1, with 10 nucleotides matching TRBD1. V shed 6 bases, J shed 2 bases, and the junction held 13 bases outside the gene matches. Germline loops: CDR1 ENHRY, CDR2 SYGVKD. This CDR3 is built from 18 residues. CDR3 sequence reads: CAIRVRDRGPRPYNEQFF. CDR3 bases: TGTGCCATCAGGGTCCGGGACAGGGGTCCCAGACCCTACAATGAGCAGTTCTTC.

The chain employs TRBV29-1 and TRBJ2-3; D may be TRBD2 (5 bases). Trimming left V 7 bases short and J 4 bases short, with 18 bases between. CDR1 SQVTM and CDR2 ANQGSEA come from the germline V gene. The CDR3 is made up of 14 amino acids. DNA of the CDR3: TGCAGCGCACGAGACGGGAATTTTGCAGATACGCAGTATTTT. Protein sequence: CSARDGNFADTQYF.

The rearrangement joins TRBV6-5 to TRBJ2-1; D unresolved. Germline CDR1 MNHEY, CDR2 SVGAGI. Trimming cost V 2 bases and J 8 bases, with 16 bases left between them. The CDR3 has 15 residues. This CDR3 reads CASSYDGSAIDEQFF. The CDR3 DNA is TGTGCCAGCAGTTACGACGGGTCAGCAATCGATGAGCAGTTCTTC.

This CDR3 is CASSPRRGPSGNTIYF. Written as DNA, the CDR3 is TGTGCCAGCAGCCCCCGCAGAGGCCCGTCGGGAAACACCATATATTTT. V and J are TRBV11-3 and TRBJ1-3; D is undetermined. The germline V gene encodes CDR1 SGHNT and CDR2 YENEEA. V gave up 5 bases and J gave up 4 bases, with 18 bases separating them. The CDR3 spans 16 residues.

The gene calls are TRBV11-1 and TRBJ1-2; no clear D gene. The ends were cut back, 1 base at V and 4 bases at J, with 13 bases in the middle. Germline V gene sequence: CDR1 SGHAT, CDR2 FQDESV (reference sequence). CDR3 length equals 15 residues. CDR3 bases: TGTGCCAGCAGCTTAGTTCCAGGCGGAGGCTATGGCTACACCTTC. This sequence encodes CASSLVPGGGYGYTF.

This rearrangement joins TRBV7-8 to TRBJ1-5, with no clear D. This CDR3 spans 13 amino acids. Per germline, CDR1 SGHVS and CDR2 FQNEAQ. Trimming shortened V by 3 bases and J by 4 bases, and 7 bases separated the two germline ends. CDR3 bases: TGTGCCAGCAGCTTTCGGGAGAATCAGCCCCAGCATTTT. Protein sequence: CASSFRENQPQHF.

J is TRBJ2-1 and V is TRBV11-3; 12 nucleotides match TRBD1. The CDR3 covers 16 residues. Germline loops: CDR1 SGHNT, CDR2 YENEEA. Trimming cost V 6 bases and J 6 bases; bases outside gene matches: 9. The CDR3 here is CASSPHGTGGLNEQFF. The CDR3 nucleotides read TGTGCCAGCAGTCCACACGGGACAGGGGGCCTCAATGAGCAGTTCTTC.

The chain carries TRBV30 and TRBJ1-5, with 7 bases fitting TRBD1. This CDR3 is built from 16 residues. Germline CDR1 GTSNPN, CDR2 SVGIG (reference sequence). Trimming cost V 1 base and J 4 bases; bases outside gene matches: 10. The CDR3 nucleotides are TGTGCCTGGAGTGCCCCTGGGACAGTTTATAATCAGCCCCAGCATTTT. Translating it yields CAWSAPGTVYNQPQHF.

V and J are TRBV30 and TRBJ2-5; 8 bases are shared with TRBD2. The CDR3 covers 15 residues. Trimming at V came to 4 bases and at J to 5 bases, leaving 12 bases not matched to a gene. From germline, CDR1 is GTSNPN and CDR2 SVGIG (reference sequence). The CDR3 region is CAWTPGAGAWETQYF. The CDR3 DNA follows: TGTGCCTGGACCCCGGGAGCGGGAGCATGGGAGACCCAGTACTTC.

This chain connects TRBV28 to TRBJ2-5, with 7 nucleotides matching TRBD1. The CDR3 contains 15 residues. CDR1 is MDHEN, CDR2 SYDVKM, per germline. V shed 5 bases, J shed 4 bases, and the junction held 10 bases outside the gene matches. Here the CDR3 DNA reads TGTGCCAGCAGTCGCCAAACAGGGGAACGAGAGACCCAGTACTTC. Residues: CASSRQTGERETQYF.

The chain recombines TRBV11-2 with TRBJ1-1; D gene unclear. CDR1 is SGHAT and CDR2 is FQNNGV in the germline V gene. Trimming cost V 0 bases and J 1 base, with 9 bases left between them. The CDR3 has 15 residues. CDR3 nucleotide sequence: TGTGCCAGCAGCTTAGAGGGCAGCCCGAACACTGAAGCTTTCTTT. This encodes CASSLEGSPNTEAFF.

The V and J genes are TRBV7-9 and TRBJ2-1; D is undetermined. Germline assignment: CDR1 SEHNR and CDR2 FQNEAQ (reference sequence). The CDR3 runs to 11 residues. V lost 5 bases, J lost 6 bases, and 5 bases lay in between. This CDR3 is CASSLINEQFF. CDR3 sequence (DNA): TGTGCCAGCAGCCTTATCAATGAGCAGTTCTTC. Combining the CDR3 with reference TRBV7-9 and TRBJ2-1 gives the whole variable domain DTGVSQNPRHKITKRGQNVTFRCDPISEHNRLYWYRQTLGQGPEFLTYFQNEAQLEKSRLLSDRFSAERPKGSFSTLEIQRTEQGDSAMYLCASSLINEQFFGPGTRLTVL.

The V and J genes are TRBV5-1 and TRBJ2-1; D is perhaps TRBD2 (5 bases). The CDR3 consists of 11 residues. With 5 bases removed from V and 5 bases from J, the gap between germline ends came to 5 bases. Per the germline V gene, CDR1 is SGHRS and CDR2 is YFSETQ. CDR3 DNA: TGCGCCAGCAGGCGGGACAATGAGCAGTTCTTC. Translation gives CASRRDNEQFF. Variable domain in full (rest from reference TRBV5-1 and TRBJ2-1): KAGVTQTPRYLIKTRGQQVTLSCSPISGHRSVSWYQQTPGQGLQFLFEYFSETQRNKGNFPGRFSGRQFSNSRSEMNVSTLELGDSALYLCASRRDNEQFFGPGTRLTVL.

A word on this clone: Different DNA sequences within this sample yield the same CDR3. The V gene is TRBV5-1, the J gene TRBJ2-5; 9 positions agree with TRBD2. The germline V gene encodes CDR1 SGHRS and CDR2 YFSETQ. The CDR3 has 15 amino acids. V trimming: 4 bases; J trimming: 4 bases; junction bases outside the gene matches: 8. The CDR3 spells CASSGPAGGRETQYF. CDR3 DNA: TGCGCCAGCAGCGGGCCCGCGGGGGGGCGAGAGACCCAGTACTTC.

The rearrangement uses TRBV9 and TRBJ1-4; D is uncertain. V was trimmed by 0 bases and J by 8 bases, leaving 17 bases between them. The CDR3 is made up of 16 amino acids. Germline lookup yields CDR1 SGDLS and CDR2 YYNGEE. The CDR3 DNA is TGTGCCAGCAGCGTAGTATGGTGCGAGGCGATGGAAAAACTGTTTTTT. Protein sequence: CASSVVWCEAMEKLFF. The full variable domain, with the rest looked up from reference TRBV9 and TRBJ1-4, is DSGVTQTPKHLITATGQRVTLRCSPRSGDLSVYWYQQSLDQGLQFLIQYYNGEERAKGNILERFSAQQFPDLHSELNLSSLELGDSALYFCASSVVWCEAMEKLFFGSGTQLSVL.

The rearrangement links TRBV10-3 to TRBJ2-5; weak D call: TRBD2 (6 bases). The germline V gene encodes CDR1 ENHRY and CDR2 SYGVKD. The CDR3 extends over 14 amino acids. Trimming cost V 3 bases and J 0 bases, with 8 bases left between them. The CDR3, as DNA: TGTGCCATCAGTGACACTAGCCACCAAGAGACCCAGTACTTC. Translating gives CAISDTSHQETQYF.

The chain joins TRBV19 to TRBJ2-2; a possible D gene is TRBD2 (6 bases). The ends were cut back, 5 bases at V and 4 bases at J, with 14 bases in the middle. There are 15 residues in the CDR3. Per germline, CDR1 LNHDA and CDR2 SQIVND (reference sequence). For the CDR3, the DNA is TGTGCCAGTAGTTCCCGTGAGCGGGCCACCGGGGAGCTGTTTTTT. It translates to CASSSRERATGELFF.

CDR3 loop: CASSGQGDQPQHF. The CDR3, as DNA: TGTGCCAGCAGTGGGCAGGGGGATCAGCCCCAGCATTTT. The rearrangement uses TRBV7-2 and TRBJ1-5; TRBD1 aligns across 7 bases. Germline CDR1 is SGHTA and CDR2 is FQGNSA. This CDR3 is 13 amino acids long. With 6 bases clipped from V and 5 bases from J, the junction kept 4 bases outside the gene matches.

This chain uses TRBV27 with TRBJ2-7, with TRBD2 as a possible D gene (6 bases). The germline gives CDR1 MNHEY, CDR2 SMNVEV (reference sequence). The V end lost 0 bases, the J end lost 3 bases, and 21 bases lay between the germline ends. The CDR3 is 18 amino acids. The DNA of the CDR3 is TGTGCCAGCAGTTTATCTGTTAGGGGAGTGGGGGAGGACTACGAGCAGTACTTC. Its translation is CASSLSVRGVGEDYEQYF.

The chain uses TRBV6-4 and TRBJ1-1, with a weak D call TRBD1 (5 bases). The V and J ends lost 6 bases and 3 bases respectively, with 11 bases between them. Germline CDR1 is MRHNA and CDR2 is SNTAGT. There are 13 residues in the CDR3. Here the CDR3 reads CASSREEDTEAFF. CDR3 in DNA: TGTGCCAGCAGCAGGGAGGAGGACACTGAAGCTTTCTTT.